This entry describes one T cell receptor beta chain. Its antigen remains undetermined. No much larger clone exists at a distance of one base, and base qualities are not known. These data come from a study of T cell changes during pregnancy in multiple sclerosis (dated by TCRdb to about 2019). Background for the entire study: In women with multiple sclerosis, the researchers looked at how the T cell repertoire shifted as pregnancy progressed.

V drops 5 bases and J drops 1 base, leaving 17 bases in between. The CDR3 contains 16 residues, cysteine and phenylalanine counted. The retained sequence is limited to the CDR3, 48 bases, with the frame set at the first base. CDR1 is given as SGHVS and CDR2 as FQNEAQ, both from the germline V gene. The library was produced with the immunoSEQ multiplex PCR assay. TCRdb took over this immuneACCESS table, retaining in-frame rearrangements with V and J assigned. Such tables are incomplete; in checked studies, under half of the missing clones stem from an unresolved V gene, and the remainder is unexplained. Counted in this sample were tens of thousands of clones; around 92% of them appeared once. The ten largest account for 0.45% to 0.5% of the sample.

Material: CD4+ T cells from peripheral blood mononuclear cells, obtained after pregnancy. This chain joins TRBV7-8 to TRBJ2-5, and the D gene may be TRBD2, 6 bases matching. This clonotype originated in a female donor with multiple sclerosis, enrolled in a pregnancy study. The CDR3 region has the sequence CASSPIMAGRQETQYF. DNA sequence: TGTGCCAGCAGCCCAATTATGGCGGGGCGCCAAGAGACCCAGTACTTC.